One T cell receptor (beta chain) is described in this entry. The sample holds other DNA sequences that translate to the same CDR3. The sample comes from a study of cytomegalovirus exposure and HLA in healthy donors. CDR1 MDHEN and CDR2 SYDVKM come from the germline V gene. This CDR3 comprises 13 residues. The V end was cut by 2 bases, the J end by 5 bases, with 8 bases between. PCR used 60 Vbeta primers and 13 Jbeta primers. TCRdb's table, derived via immunoSEQ multiplex PCR, lists solely in-frame clones and lacks some. The sample contains 35,000 to 50,000 clones, roughly 80% of which appear only once.

Sequencing was performed on PBMCs. This TCR came from a man aged 50 to 59 in good health and CMV-seronegative. V is TRBV28 and J is TRBJ2-3; D uncertain. For the CDR3, the DNA is TGTGCCAGCAGTTTACTGGCCGAAGATACGCAGTATTTT. Its translation: CASSLLAEDTQYF.